This TCR beta chain was found in a study of blood T cell repertoires in COVID-19. Here immunoSEQ multiplex PCR was the method, and the copy in TCRdb shows in-frame clones only, minus some. The sample contains 150,000 to 200,000 clones, approximately 90% of which appear only once. The CDR3 has 16 amino acids. The chain carries TRBV21-1 and TRBJ2-2; the table's TRBD1 call for D was not verified on the DNA. TRBV21-1 is annotated as a pseudogene. Sequencing input: PBMCs or T cells enriched from blood (not recorded which). This sequence originates from a woman in her twenties or thirties who had recovered from COVID-19. DNA of the CDR3: TGTGCCAGCAGTACGCCGGGACAGGGAGACACCGGGGAGCTGTTTTTT. Its protein is CASSTPGQGDTGELFF.